This T cell receptor beta chain was identified during a study of blood T cell repertoires in COVID-19. Measured with immunoSEQ multiplex PCR; TCRdb has only the in-frame clones, and not every one. The sample includes over 150,000 clones, about 72% seen only once; the top ten take roughly 17%. Symptom resolution, clearance, or two negative PCRs marked the recovered donors of Cohort 3. The CDR3 runs to 13 residues. V lost 5 bases to trimming and J lost 8 bases, with 15 bases between them. The TCR was taken from a woman aged 45 to 65 who had recovered from COVID-19. What was sequenced was PBMCs or T cells enriched from blood (not recorded which). V gene TRBV12-3 or TRBV12-4 combines with J gene TRBJ1-2; a possible D gene is TRBD1 (5 bases). The chain's CDR3 is CASSPGEFGGYTF. The CDR3 nucleotides read TGTGCCAGCAGTCCGGGGGAATTCGGGGGCTACACCTTC.